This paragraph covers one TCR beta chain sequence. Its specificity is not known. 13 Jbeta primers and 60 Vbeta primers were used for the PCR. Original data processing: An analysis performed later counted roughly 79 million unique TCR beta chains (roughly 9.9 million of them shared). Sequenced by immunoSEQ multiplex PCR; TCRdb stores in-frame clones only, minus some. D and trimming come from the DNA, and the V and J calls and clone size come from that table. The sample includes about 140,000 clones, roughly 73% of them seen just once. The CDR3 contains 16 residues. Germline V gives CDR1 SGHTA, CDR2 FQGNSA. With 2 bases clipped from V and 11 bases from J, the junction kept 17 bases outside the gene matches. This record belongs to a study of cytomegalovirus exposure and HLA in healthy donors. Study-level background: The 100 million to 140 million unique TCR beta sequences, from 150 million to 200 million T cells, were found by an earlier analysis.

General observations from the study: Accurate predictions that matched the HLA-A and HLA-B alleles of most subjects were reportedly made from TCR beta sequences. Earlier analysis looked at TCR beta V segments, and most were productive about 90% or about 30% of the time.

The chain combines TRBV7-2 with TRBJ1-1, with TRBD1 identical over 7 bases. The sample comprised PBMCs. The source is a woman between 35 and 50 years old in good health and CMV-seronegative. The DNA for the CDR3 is TGTGCCAGCAGCTTACGGGGCCGGGAGGGGGCCCTCCCCGCTTTCTTT. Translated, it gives CASSLRGREGALPAFF.